These 11 T cell receptor beta chains were sequenced from one sample in a study of blood T cell repertoires in COVID-19. The table came from immunoSEQ multiplex PCR; TCRdb's copy has only in-frame clones and leaves some out. The table records fewer than 90,000 clones, roughly 75% of them present only once. The sample was peripheral blood. The receptors originated from a woman between 45 and 60 years old with acute or convalescent COVID-19.

This chain joins TRBV24-1 and TRBJ2-2, with 9 nucleotides matching TRBD1. Unmatched junction bases numbered 10, after V lost 1 base and J lost 5 bases. Germline assignment: CDR1 KGHDR and CDR2 SFDVKD. The CDR3 loop spans 18 amino acids. As DNA, the CDR3 is TGTGCCACCAGTGATTTTAGTCCACAGGGGGCAGGGACCGGGGAGCTGTTTTTT. Amino acids: CATSDFSPQGAGTGELFF.

The CDR3 DNA follows: TGTGCAAGGGAGGGGCAGAGCAATCAGCCCCAGCATTTT. It is translated as CAREGQSNQPQHF. The genes are TRBV6-4 and TRBJ1-5; possible D gene TRBD1, 5 bases. Germline V CDR1 and CDR2: MRHNA, SNTAGT. The CDR3 length is 13 residues.

This chain connects TRBV11-1 to TRBJ2-5; maybe TRBD2 (6 bases). This CDR3 contains 14 residues. V shed 2 bases and J shed 1 base, with 8 bases lying between them. Germline V gene sequence: CDR1 SGHAT, CDR2 FQDESV (reference sequence). This CDR3 is CASSLMGGQETQYF. The CDR3, as DNA: TGTGCCAGCAGCTTAATGGGGGGCCAAGAGACCCAGTACTTC.

V and J are TRBV3-1 (or the pseudogene TRBV3-2) and TRBJ1-1, with D unclear. V was cut by 0 bases and J by 6 bases, with 11 bases left in between. CDR1 is LGHDT, CDR2 YNNKEL, per germline (reference sequence). The CDR3 has 14 residues. The CDR3 is CASSQDIRGAEAFF. The CDR3 DNA sequence: TGTGCCAGCAGCCAAGATATCCGAGGCGCTGAAGCTTTCTTT.

The J gene is TRBJ1-3, the V gene TRBV2, with D maybe TRBD1 (5 bases). This CDR3 has 12 amino acids. The V gene's germline CDR1 is SNHLY and CDR2 FYNNEI. Deletions cut 8 bases from V and 5 bases from J, with 10 bases between. The CDR3 loop reads CASGDYRNTIYF. CDR3 DNA sequence: TGTGCCAGCGGGGACTACAGAAACACCATATATTTT. Using reference TRBV2 and TRBJ1-3 for the parts outside the CDR3, the full variable domain is EPEVTQTPSHQVTQMGQEVILRCVPISNHLYFYWYRQILGQKVEFLVSFYNNEISEKSEIFDDQFSVERPDGSNFTLKIRSTKLEDSAMYFCASGDYRNTIYFGEGSWLTVV.

The V call is TRBV6-5, the J call TRBJ2-1; TRBD2 matches at 8 bases. V trimming: 2 bases; J trimming: 2 bases; junction bases outside the gene matches: 2. This CDR3 has 15 amino acids. From germline, CDR1 is MNHEY and CDR2 SVGAGI. This CDR3 is CASSYMRGAYNEQFF. The CDR3 region has the DNA TGTGCCAGCAGTTACATGCGGGGGGCCTACAATGAGCAGTTCTTC.

The V gene is TRBV4-2, the J gene TRBJ1-1; a weak D match, TRBD1 (5 bases). V was cut by 0 bases and J by 9 bases, with 23 bases left in between. CDR3 length: 17 residues. Germline-derived CDR1 and CDR2 are LGHNA and YNFKEQ. CDR3 amino acids: CASSQDLQARVRGKAFF. For the CDR3, the DNA is TGTGCCAGCAGCCAAGATTTGCAGGCGAGAGTAAGGGGAAAAGCTTTCTTT.

The chain couples TRBV10-3 to TRBJ2-7; D not resolved. CDR1 and CDR2 (germline): ENHRY, SYGVKD. Deletions cut 0 bases from V and 2 bases from J, with 14 bases between. This CDR3 spans 16 amino acids. CDR3 sequence reads: CAISESRLKDPYEQYF. CDR3 coding DNA: TGTGCCATCAGTGAGTCACGACTTAAAGACCCCTACGAGCAGTACTTC.

This clone has only one observation. V usage is TRBV5-5 and J usage is TRBJ2-4, with 8 nucleotides matching TRBD1. Germline V gene lookup returns CDR1 SGHKS and CDR2 YYEKEE (reference sequence). J lost 6 bases, V lost 4 bases, and 6 bases had no gene match. CDR3 length: 14 amino acids. CDR3 region: CASSPLGQVNIQYF. The CDR3 DNA follows: TGTGCCAGCAGCCCCCTGGGACAGGTAAACATTCAGTACTTC.

The genes are TRBV9 and TRBJ2-5; 12 bases line up with TRBD2. Unmatched junction bases numbered 3, after V lost 2 bases and J lost 1 base. This CDR3 contains 16 residues. The germline V gene has CDR1 SGDLS and CDR2 YYNGEE. The CDR3 sequence: CASSVATSGGQETQYF. The CDR3, as DNA: TGTGCCAGCAGCGTCGCGACTAGCGGGGGCCAAGAGACCCAGTACTTC.

This clone was observed a handful of times. This chain connects TRBV3-1 (or the pseudogene TRBV3-2) to TRBJ2-7; D possibly corresponds to TRBD1 (5 bases). This CDR3 spans 17 amino acids. CDR1 is LGHDT and CDR2 is YNNKEL in the germline V gene (reference sequence). The V end was cut by 0 bases, the J end by 0 bases, with 15 bases between. The CDR3 reads CASSQDWGGYTSYEQYF. The CDR3 DNA is TGTGCCAGCAGCCAAGATTGGGGCGGATACACCTCCTACGAGCAGTACTTC.